This TCR beta chain is from a study of CD8 T cells in Susac syndrome (dated by TCRdb to the late 2010s). Concerning the study at large: Repertoire sequencing was used to test whether CD8+ T cell activation and differentiation in Susac syndrome was antigen driven.

RNA was extracted using the RNeasy kit, and roughly 0.5 to 1 microgram was reverse transcribed with random hexamers. The immunoSEQ multiplex PCR assay, which covers 54 Vbeta and 13 Jbeta segments, was used to amplify TCR beta CDR3 regions. Bias from PCR amplification was corrected by using a synthetic template baseline for primer optimization and for computational correction. On the study's bioinformatics: Reads were annotated to V, D and J genes per IMGT and analyzed with immunoSEQ Analyzer, keeping only productive sequences. To calculate clonality, Shannon entropy was normalized by log2 of the number of productive unique sequences and then subtracted from one. For each patient and control, public and private clones were evaluated within the 100 most prevalent clones. Clones were defined as Susac-specific if absent from the healthy and MS cohorts, from under 1,200 published viral clones and from other ImmuneACCESS disease sequences. TCRdb ran its own pipeline on the public reads, namely fastp trimming at Q25 and MiXCR clone calling, and kept in-frame beta chains. Each entry merges the rows of one CDR3 protein and shows their most common DNA and genes. The V and J calls and clone size come from TCRdb's table, not from the authors' own analysis. The sample table holds roughly 150,000 distinct CDR3 sequences, of which about 90% were seen once. The ten largest make up approximately 0.073% of the sample.

V loses 2 bases, J loses 7 bases, and the germline ends lie 5 bases apart. The CDR3 runs 11 amino acids, cysteine and phenylalanine included. The CDR3 DNA has 33 bases and is translated from base 1. Based on the germline V gene, the CDR1 and CDR2 sequences are LGHNA and YNFKEQ. To note about this clonotype: Its binding antigen is unknown. No per-base quality is available; no much larger clone lies one base away.

Points the paper makes about the study in general: The study acknowledged that relatively few individuals were included in the TCR sequencing and HLA analysis.

Peripheral blood CD8+ and CD4+ T cells from healthy donors, Susac syndrome patients and multiple sclerosis patients were profiled by high-throughput TCR beta sequencing. Healthy donors were age- and sex-matched controls. Bulk CD8+ and CD4+ T cells were purified by magnetic negative isolation, whereas CD8+ TEMRA cells were enriched by FACS. Blood was drawn into EDTA tubes, processed within 24 hours, and PBMCs were isolated by density gradient centrifugation. PBMCs destined for TCR sequencing were cryopreserved in liquid nitrogen and later thawed in a 37 °C water bath. Purity of sorted or isolated CD4+, CD8+ and CD8+ TEMRA cells was at least 90%.

The rearranged segments are TRBV4-2 and TRBJ1-2, with the D gene too uncertain to name. The TCR originated in a human donor in good health. Specimen: CD4+ T cells from PBMCs. The CDR3: CASSQSFGYTF. The nucleotide sequence is TGTGCCAGCAGCCAAAGTTTTGGCTACACCTTC.